Listed below are T cell receptor beta chains from one sample, sequenced in a study of blood T cell repertoires in COVID-19. The repertoire was sequenced with immunoSEQ multiplex PCR; TCRdb's copy has only in-frame clones and lacks some. Of approximately 58,000 clones in the sample, 80% to 95% were seen once. Sequenced material: peripheral blood. Receptor source: a woman aged 80 or over with active COVID-19. Each CDR3 is given without its conserved first and last residue.

V gene	J gene	CDR3 length	CDR3 protein
TRBV3-1/TRBV3-2	TRBJ2-3	11	ASSHRQGDTQY
TRBV25-1	TRBJ1-2	14	ASSEPGTGGGYGYT
TRBV7-2	TRBJ1-2	13	ASSAGQANIYGYT
TRBV27	TRBJ2-2	15	ASSSSLAIRYTGELF
TRBV28	TRBJ1-2	15	ASSPVGGDRGREGYT
TRBV5-8	TRBJ1-5	12	ASRRGQDGQPQH
TRBV2	TRBJ1-2	12	ASERGGVDYGYT
TRBV5-1	TRBJ2-3	12	ASSRGQDTDTQY
TRBV7-2	TRBJ2-2	12	ASSFAANTGELF
TRBV6-6	TRBJ1-2	11	ASSYSIVDGYT
TRBV11-3	TRBJ2-3	11	ASSLSSTDTQY
TRBV4-1	TRBJ2-3	13	ASSQAGGMTDTQY
TRBV6-6	TRBJ1-1	9	ASSYSSEAF
TRBV24-1	TRBJ2-3	14	ATSDRASGSTDTQY
TRBV6-4	TRBJ2-1	13	ASSDLGAGGNEQF
TRBV7-8	TRBJ2-1	13	ASSSSGGPYNEQF
TRBV3-1/TRBV3-2	TRBJ1-1	9	ASSATGEAF
TRBV5-6	TRBJ1-1	12	ASSVRGVATEAF
TRBV24-1	TRBJ2-1	13	ATSDSGTVYNEQF
TRBV3-1/TRBV3-2	TRBJ1-6	12	ASSQGGRNSPLH
TRBV6-5	TRBJ2-7	9	ASSLTYEQY
TRBV4-1	TRBJ1-2	13	ASSRSGEGYYGYT
TRBV21-1	TRBJ2-1	13	ASSQLGTGGHEQF
TRBV6-2/TRBV6-3	TRBJ2-2	15	ASSLRGGHSNTGELF
TRBV15	TRBJ2-4	16	ATSRDTVARRAKNIQY
TRBV7-9	TRBJ2-2	13	ASSLSAANTGELF
TRBV20-1	TRBJ2-5	9	SAMAEETQY
TRBV10-3	TRBJ1-1	11	AISDGGATEAF
TRBV24-1	TRBJ1-1	13	ATSDSRQGNTEAF
TRBV5-6	TRBJ2-1	13	ASSLKTTARDEQF
TRBV11-3	TRBJ2-1	13	ASSPGLAGDNEQF
TRBV21-1	TRBJ2-3	15	ASSSQGTGVRSDTQY
TRBV18	TRBJ2-5	13	ASSQLTGGEETQY
TRBV5-1	TRBJ1-1	13	ASSLDPEGSTEAF
TRBV28	TRBJ1-5	10	ASSLLQGSQH